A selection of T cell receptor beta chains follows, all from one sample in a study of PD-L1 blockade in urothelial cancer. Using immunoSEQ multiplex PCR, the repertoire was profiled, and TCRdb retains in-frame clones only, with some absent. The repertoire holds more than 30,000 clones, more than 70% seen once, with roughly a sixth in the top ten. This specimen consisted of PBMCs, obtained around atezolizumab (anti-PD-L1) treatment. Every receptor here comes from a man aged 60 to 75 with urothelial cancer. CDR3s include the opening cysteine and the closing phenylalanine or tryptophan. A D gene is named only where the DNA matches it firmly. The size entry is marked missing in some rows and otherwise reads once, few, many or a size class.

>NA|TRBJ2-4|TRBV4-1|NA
CASSQDQVETGAKNIQYF
TGCGCCAGCAGCCAAGACCAAGTCGAAACGGGAGCCAAAAACATTCAGTACTTC
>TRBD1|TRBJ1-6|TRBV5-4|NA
CASSPGQGATGSPLHF
TGTGCCAGCAGCCCCGGACAGGGGGCGACGGGCTCACCCCTCCACTTT
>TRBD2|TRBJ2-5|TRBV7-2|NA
CASGLAGGIGETQYF
TGTGCCAGCGGACTAGCGGGAGGGATAGGAGAGACCCAGTACTTC
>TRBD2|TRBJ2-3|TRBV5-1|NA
CASSSIAGESTDTQYF
TGCGCCAGCAGCTCCATAGCGGGGGAGTCCACAGATACGCAGTATTTT
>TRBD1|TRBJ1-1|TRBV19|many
CASGDRANTEAFF
TGTGCCAGTGGAGACAGGGCAAACACTGAAGCTTTCTTT
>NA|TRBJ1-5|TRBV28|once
CASSPGTGNQPQHF
TGTGCCAGCAGTCCGGGAACAGGGAATCAGCCCCAGCATTTT
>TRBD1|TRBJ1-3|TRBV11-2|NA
CASSPRQGAIGNTIYF
TGTGCCAGCAGCCCCCGACAGGGGGCTATCGGAAACACCATATATTTT
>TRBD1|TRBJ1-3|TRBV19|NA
CASEKTGTGNTIYF
TGTGCCAGCGAAAAGACAGGGACTGGAAACACCATATATTTT
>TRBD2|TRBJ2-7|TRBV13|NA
CASSRTSGIYEQYF
TGTGCCAGCAGCCGGACTAGCGGGATCTACGAGCAGTACTTC
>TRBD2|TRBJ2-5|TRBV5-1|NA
CASSLAGTSGSGQETQYF
TGCGCCAGCAGCTTGGCCGGGACTAGCGGGAGTGGGCAAGAGACCCAGTACTTC
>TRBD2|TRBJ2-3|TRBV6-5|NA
CASSYSRAGDTQYF
TGTGCCAGCAGTTACTCCCGAGCGGGGGATACGCAGTATTTT
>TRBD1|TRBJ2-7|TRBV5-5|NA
CASSLTGGLYEQYF
TGTGCCAGCAGCTTGACAGGGGGCCTGTACGAGCAGTACTTC
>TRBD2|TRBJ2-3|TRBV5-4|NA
CASQKGLAGITDTQYF
TGTGCCAGCCAGAAGGGACTAGCGGGGATCACAGATACGCAGTATTTT
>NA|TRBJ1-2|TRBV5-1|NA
CASSKVLDFGYTF
TGCGCCAGCAGCAAGGTTCTCGACTTTGGCTACACCTTC
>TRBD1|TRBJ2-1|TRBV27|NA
CASQDRPLIDEQFF
TGTGCCAGCCAGGACAGGCCGCTCATCGATGAGCAGTTCTTC
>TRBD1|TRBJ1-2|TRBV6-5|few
CASSLSTGKGYTF
TGTGCCAGCAGCCTTTCGACAGGGAAAGGCTACACCTTC
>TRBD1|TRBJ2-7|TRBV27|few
CASSSQGRDRGRLASYEQYF
TGTGCCAGCAGTTCTCAAGGCCGGGACAGGGGCCGTTTAGCCTCCTACGAGCAGTACTTC
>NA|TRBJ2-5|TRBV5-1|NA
CASSLALGARETQYF
TGCGCCAGCAGCTTGGCGTTGGGGGCCCGGGAGACCCAGTACTTC
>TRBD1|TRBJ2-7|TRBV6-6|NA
CASSRSSGQGVDEQYF
TGTGCCAGCAGCCGATCCTCGGGACAGGGCGTCGACGAGCAGTACTTC
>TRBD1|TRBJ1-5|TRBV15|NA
CATSREGTGNQPQHF
TGTGCCACCAGCAGAGAAGGGACAGGGAATCAGCCCCAGCATTTT
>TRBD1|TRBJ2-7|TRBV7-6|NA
CASSQTGGSTYEQYF
TGTGCCAGCAGCCAGACAGGGGGTTCTACCTACGAGCAGTACTTC
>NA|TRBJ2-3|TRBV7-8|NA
CASSHGGADTQYF
TGTGCCAGCAGCCACGGAGGCGCAGATACGCAGTATTTT
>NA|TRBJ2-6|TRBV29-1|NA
CSVSASGANVLTF
TGCAGCGTTAGCGCCTCTGGGGCCAACGTCCTGACTTTC
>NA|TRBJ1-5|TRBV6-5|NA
CASSFDRGVQPQHF
TGTGCCAGCAGTTTCGACAGAGGCGTCCAGCCCCAGCATTTT
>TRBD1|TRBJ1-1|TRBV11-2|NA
CASSADRWGTEAFF
TGTGCCAGCAGCGCGGACAGGTGGGGCACTGAAGCTTTCTTT
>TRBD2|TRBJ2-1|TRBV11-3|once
CASSLGVAGGAPYNEQFF
TGTGCCAGCAGCTTAGGGGTAGCGGGAGGTGCCCCGTACAATGAGCAGTTCTTC
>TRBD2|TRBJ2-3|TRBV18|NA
CASSPPLAGVRSDTQYF
TGTGCCAGCTCACCACCCCTAGCGGGAGTGAGGTCAGATACGCAGTATTTT
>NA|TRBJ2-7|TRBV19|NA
CASSMDSFYEQYF
TGTGCCAGTAGTATGGACAGTTTCTACGAGCAGTACTTC
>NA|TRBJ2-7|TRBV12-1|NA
CASSFGRWASGYEQYF
TGTGCCAGCAGCTTTGGAAGGTGGGCTAGCGGTTACGAGCAGTACTTC
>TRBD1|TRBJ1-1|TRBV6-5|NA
CASSYEGANTEAFF
TGTGCCAGCAGTTACGAGGGGGCGAACACTGAAGCTTTCTTT
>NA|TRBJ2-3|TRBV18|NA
CASSPFSSGLDTQYF
TGTGCCAGCTCACCGTTTAGCAGCGGCTTAGATACGCAGTATTTT
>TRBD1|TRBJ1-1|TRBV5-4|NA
CASSLDRGTEAFF
TGTGCCAGCAGCTTGGACAGGGGCACTGAAGCTTTCTTT
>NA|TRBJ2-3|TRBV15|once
CATSRARPIRLGDTQYF
TGTGCCACCAGCAGAGCAAGGCCAATCCGACTGGGTGATACGCAGTATTTT
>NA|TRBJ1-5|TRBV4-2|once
CASSQEETSDQPQHF
TGTGCCAGCAGCCAAGAAGAGACATCCGATCAGCCCCAGCATTTT
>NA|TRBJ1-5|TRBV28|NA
CASQSGDQPQHF
TGTGCCAGCCAGAGCGGCGATCAGCCCCAGCATTTT
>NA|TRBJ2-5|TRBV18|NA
CASSPSRAAETQYF
TGTGCCAGCTCACCAAGCAGGGCGGCGGAGACCCAGTACTTC
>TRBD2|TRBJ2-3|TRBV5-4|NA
CASSPGTSGRNTDTQYF
TGTGCCAGCAGCCCCGGGACTAGCGGGAGGAACACAGATACGCAGTATTTT
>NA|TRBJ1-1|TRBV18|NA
CASSPGGAVGTEAFF
TGTGCCAGCTCACCAGGGGGGGCAGTGGGGACTGAAGCTTTCTTT
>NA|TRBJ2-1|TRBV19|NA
CASSPRDFYNEQFF
TGTGCCAGTAGTCCCCGGGACTTTTACAATGAGCAGTTCTTC
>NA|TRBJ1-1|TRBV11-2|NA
CASSSNQGLAARAFF
TGTGCCAGCAGCTCAAATCAGGGTCTGGCGGCTAGGGCTTTCTTT
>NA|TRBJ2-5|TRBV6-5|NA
CASSPPFSRETQYF
TGTGCCAGCAGTCCCCCTTTCAGTCGAGAGACCCAGTACTTC
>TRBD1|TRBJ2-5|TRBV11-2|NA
CASSSRQGQETQYF
TGTGCCAGCAGCTCCCGACAGGGCCAAGAGACCCAGTACTTC
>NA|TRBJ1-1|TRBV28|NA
CASTSAGGTEAFF
TGTGCCAGCACCTCCGCGGGTGGCACTGAAGCTTTCTTT
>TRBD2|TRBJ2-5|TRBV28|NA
CASSPRLAGDQETQYF
TGTGCCAGCAGTCCCCGACTAGCGGGAGATCAAGAGACCCAGTACTTC
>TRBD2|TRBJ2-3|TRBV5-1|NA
CASSLAGTSGVDTQYF
TGCGCCAGCAGCTTGGCCGGGACTAGCGGGGTGGATACGCAGTATTTT